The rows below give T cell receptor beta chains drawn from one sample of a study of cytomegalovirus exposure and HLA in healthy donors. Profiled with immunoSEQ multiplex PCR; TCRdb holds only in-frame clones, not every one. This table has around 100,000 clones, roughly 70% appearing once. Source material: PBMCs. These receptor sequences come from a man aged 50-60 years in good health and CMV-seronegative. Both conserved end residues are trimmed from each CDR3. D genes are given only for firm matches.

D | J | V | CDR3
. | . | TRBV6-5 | ASRPDRRTYEQY
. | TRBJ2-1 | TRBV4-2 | ASSQDRREKYNEQF
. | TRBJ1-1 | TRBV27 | ASRPQGLDTEAF
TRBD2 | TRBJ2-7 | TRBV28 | ASSLGLAQYEQY
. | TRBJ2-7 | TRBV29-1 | SVIVPGQSPYEQY
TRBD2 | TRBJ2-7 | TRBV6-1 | ASGIAGGNYEQY
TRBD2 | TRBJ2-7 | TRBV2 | ASSDLAGAGEQY
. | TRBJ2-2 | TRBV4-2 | ASSPVRGAGTGELF
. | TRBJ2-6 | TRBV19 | ASISAGANVLT
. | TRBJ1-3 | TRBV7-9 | ASSSTGNTIY
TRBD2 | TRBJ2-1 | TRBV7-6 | ASSLGAGGYNEQF
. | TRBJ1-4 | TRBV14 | ASSQVAGNEKLF
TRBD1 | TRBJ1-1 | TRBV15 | ATSRDLSQGAEAF
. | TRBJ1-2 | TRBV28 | ASSGEVPYGYT
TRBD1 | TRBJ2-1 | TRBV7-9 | ASSPGQGAINEQF
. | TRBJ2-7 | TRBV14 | ASSQSSQGIYEQY
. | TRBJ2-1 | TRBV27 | ATRGPLFYNEQF
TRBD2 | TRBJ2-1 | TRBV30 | AWRVGGEVGQF
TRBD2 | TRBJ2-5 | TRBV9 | ASSVESGGGMETQY
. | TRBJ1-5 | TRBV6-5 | ASSPGALGNQPQH
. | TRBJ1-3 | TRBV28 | ASSEGLTIGNTIY
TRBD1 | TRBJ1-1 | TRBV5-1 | ASSTPGTGDTEAF
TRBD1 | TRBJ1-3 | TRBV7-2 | ASSRYTGGAGNTIY
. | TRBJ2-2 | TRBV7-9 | ASTTLTRRHTGELF
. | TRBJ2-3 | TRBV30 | AWSLIGRQY
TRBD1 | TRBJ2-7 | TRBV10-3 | AKGQESSYEQY
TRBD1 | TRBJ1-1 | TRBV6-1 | ASSDRDRGETF
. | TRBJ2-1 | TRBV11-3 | ASSFQRNEQF
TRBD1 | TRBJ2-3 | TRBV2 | ASSRDRGTDTQY
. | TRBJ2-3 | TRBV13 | ASRTSGTDTQY
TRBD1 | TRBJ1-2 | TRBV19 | ASSSRTGKTAGYGYT
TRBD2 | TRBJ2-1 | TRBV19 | ASSILAGVVNEQF
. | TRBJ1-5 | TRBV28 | ASRQQGGDQPQH
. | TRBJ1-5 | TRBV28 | ASSLSTGFGNQPQH
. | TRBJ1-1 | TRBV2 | ASSDGGVTEAF
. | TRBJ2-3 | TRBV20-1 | SATGADTQY
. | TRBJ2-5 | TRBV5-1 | ASRRQQGMKEETQY
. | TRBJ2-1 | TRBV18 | ASSPPWGLNEQF